This is a list of T cell receptor beta chains from one sample in a study of T cell changes during pregnancy in multiple sclerosis. Data came from immunoSEQ multiplex PCR; TCRdb stores just in-frame clones and leaves some out. This table has more than 30,000 clones, about nine tenths appearing once. The sequencing here drew on CD8+ T cells from peripheral blood mononuclear cells, taken in the first trimester of pregnancy. These receptors all stem from a female donor with multiple sclerosis, enrolled in a pregnancy study. CDR3s leave out the opening cysteine and the closing phenylalanine or tryptophan. A D gene is named only where the DNA matches it firmly. Size is stated for part of the rows, as once, few or many counts, or as a class when the clone is expanded.

v_gene: TRBV4-3; abundance: NA; len: 14; d_gene: NA; CDR3aa: ASSQDGESSYNEQF
v_gene: TRBV30; abundance: NA; len: 16; d_gene: NA; CDR3aa: AYLGTAGLRDSGNTIY
v_gene: TRBV10-2; abundance: NA; len: 14; d_gene: TRBD1; CDR3aa: ASGKTGGPISHGYT
v_gene: TRBV27; abundance: NA; len: 10; d_gene: NA; CDR3aa: ASSRIGGELF
v_gene: TRBV27; abundance: NA; len: 12; d_gene: TRBD1; CDR3aa: ASSPGQGVAEAF
v_gene: TRBV4-3; abundance: NA; len: 13; d_gene: TRBD1; CDR3aa: ASSHDGTGAYEQY
v_gene: TRBV27; abundance: few; len: 11; d_gene: NA; CDR3aa: ASRMSQGTEAF
v_gene: TRBV25-1; abundance: NA; len: 12; d_gene: TRBD1; CDR3aa: ASRNRGPTYEQY
v_gene: TRBV16; abundance: NA; len: 13; d_gene: TRBD1; CDR3aa: ASSLSDRGNSPLH
v_gene: TRBV5-1; abundance: NA; len: 16; d_gene: TRBD2; CDR3aa: ASSLALSPSGGSGELF
v_gene: TRBV4-3; abundance: NA; len: 16; d_gene: NA; CDR3aa: ASSQDLSRGPISYEQY
v_gene: TRBV4-3; abundance: NA; len: 13; d_gene: NA; CDR3aa: ASRLDRNSNQPQH
v_gene: TRBV11-3; abundance: NA; len: 15; d_gene: NA; CDR3aa: ASSLVPGAYSGNTIY
v_gene: TRBV6-5; abundance: NA; len: 13; d_gene: NA; CDR3aa: ASSPRFTRGEKLF
v_gene: TRBV27; abundance: NA; len: 15; d_gene: TRBD1; CDR3aa: ASSAGTGTAVVFGYT
v_gene: TRBV4-3; abundance: NA; len: 15; d_gene: NA; CDR3aa: ASSQDLREGLSRKLF
v_gene: TRBV4-3; abundance: NA; len: 15; d_gene: TRBD1; CDR3aa: ASSHHRDRGSAETQY
v_gene: TRBV18; abundance: NA; len: 12; d_gene: TRBD1; CDR3aa: ASSPDRGVYGYT
v_gene: TRBV6-5; abundance: once; len: 10; d_gene: NA; CDR3aa: ASSRNTGELF
v_gene: TRBV10-3; abundance: NA; len: 13; d_gene: NA; CDR3aa: AISDPDRTNEKLF
v_gene: TRBV5-5; abundance: NA; len: 12; d_gene: TRBD1; CDR3aa: ASSADRVVTEAF
v_gene: TRBV23-1; abundance: NA; len: 13; d_gene: NA; CDR3aa: ASSQSPGATDTQY
v_gene: TRBV19; abundance: many; len: 11; d_gene: NA; CDR3aa: ASSLAPPEPQH
v_gene: TRBV15; abundance: NA; len: 12; d_gene: NA; CDR3aa: ATSRREKNTEAF
v_gene: TRBV15; abundance: NA; len: 12; d_gene: TRBD2; CDR3aa: ATSRGGGVHEQY
v_gene: TRBV27; abundance: NA; len: 11; d_gene: NA; CDR3aa: ASSFDRLGGYT
v_gene: TRBV4-1; abundance: NA; len: 13; d_gene: NA; CDR3aa: ASSQPTDTYNEQF
v_gene: TRBV6-5; abundance: once; len: 12; d_gene: TRBD1; CDR3aa: ASSRDSYLTEAF
v_gene: TRBV6-1; abundance: NA; len: 14; d_gene: TRBD2; CDR3aa: ASSESASGGWDTQY
v_gene: TRBV7-9; abundance: NA; len: 15; d_gene: TRBD2; CDR3aa: ASSLIQGLAAYNEQF
v_gene: TRBV5-4; abundance: NA; len: 11; d_gene: TRBD1; CDR3aa: ASRRDREDGYT
v_gene: TRBV5-1; abundance: NA; len: 12; d_gene: TRBD2; CDR3aa: ASSWTRKADTQY
v_gene: TRBV11-3; abundance: NA; len: 13; d_gene: TRBD2; CDR3aa: ASSQLAGVTDTQY
v_gene: TRBV6-6; abundance: NA; len: 12; d_gene: NA; CDR3aa: ASSWDPHREELF
v_gene: TRBV19; abundance: NA; len: 13; d_gene: NA; CDR3aa: ASSINGQTGETQY
v_gene: TRBV9; abundance: NA; len: 13; d_gene: TRBD1; CDR3aa: ASSVATGQGYEQY
v_gene: TRBV2; abundance: NA; len: 14; d_gene: NA; CDR3aa: ASSPRIDRLFNGYT
v_gene: TRBV6-5; abundance: few; len: 14; d_gene: TRBD1; CDR3aa: ASSYLGTGGTYGYT
v_gene: TRBV27; abundance: NA; len: 12; d_gene: TRBD1; CDR3aa: ASSRTGLSTEAF
v_gene: TRBV18; abundance: NA; len: 14; d_gene: TRBD1; CDR3aa: ASSPTGQGAVTEAF
v_gene: TRBV5-6; abundance: NA; len: 12; d_gene: NA; CDR3aa: ASSRTRNTGELF
v_gene: TRBV2; abundance: NA; len: 14; d_gene: NA; CDR3aa: ASSDIQEGTGNTIY
v_gene: TRBV27; abundance: NA; len: 13; d_gene: NA; CDR3aa: ASSLFLGAVDGYT
v_gene: TRBV19; abundance: NA; len: 12; d_gene: NA; CDR3aa: ASSPSIQGPEAF
v_gene: TRBV14; abundance: NA; len: 16; d_gene: TRBD2; CDR3aa: ASSQDPTSGSLPGEQY